The T cell receptor beta chain described here comes from a study of siplizumab effects on memory and regulatory T cells. Study observations and caveats: A naive or memory phenotype could not be assigned to roughly 75-97% of the proliferating CD4+ or CD8+ clones. Naive T cells looked more diverse than memory cells and looked like major alloresponse contributors.

Comments on this clone: Its antigen remains unknown.

Trimming stripped 4 bases from V and 5 bases from J, with 15 bases between. The CDR3 totals 14 residues. Germline V gives CDR1 LNHDA, CDR2 SQIVND (reference sequence). The study assayed around 9.2 x 10^4 TCR templates per sample. The protocol was immunoSEQ multiplex PCR, while the TCRdb copy is restricted to in-frame clones and leaves out a portion. This table holds approximately 94,000 clones, 80% to 95% found once. The clonotype originates from a human donor in good health. The specimen sequenced was CD8+ T cells sorted from blood. The V call is TRBV19, the J call TRBJ2-7; D unresolved. The DNA of the CDR3 is TGTGCCAGTAGTAGACCGACACTAACGGACGAGCAGTACTTC. It yields the protein CASSRPTLTDEQYF.